This record concerns one T cell receptor beta chain sequence. The antigen remains undetermined. The data are from a study of long-term antiretroviral therapy in people with HIV. About the research overall: In the earliest collections, sampling predates the 2015 immediate-ART recommendation by about a decade.

Study-wide points: Post-ART samples showed increased diversity that remained below transplant donor control levels. ART adherence, viral resistance and therapy changes went unrecorded.

The ends were cut back, 2 bases at V and 2 bases at J, with 16 bases in the middle. CDR1 and CDR2 from the germline V gene are MGHDK and SYGVNS. The CDR3 extends over 16 amino acids. Sequencing relied on immunoSEQ assay v3.0, run at survey level. This table comes from immunoSEQ multiplex PCR, and its TCRdb copy is limited to in-frame clones, with some not included. Of tens of thousands of clones in the sample, 90% to 95% are singletons; the top ten hold 7% to 9%. The receptor's source is a man aged 25-45 years with HIV. This chain links TRBV25-1 with TRBJ2-7; D may match TRBD1 or TRBD2 (5 bases each). Here the sequenced sample was unsorted PBMCs, taken 6 to 6.5 years after starting antiretroviral therapy. DNA for the CDR3: TGTGCCAGCAGTGAAGCCGGGACCGGGGCCACCTACGAGCAGTACTTC. Its protein product is CASSEAGTGATYEQYF.